This T cell receptor (beta chain) came from a study of T cell changes during pregnancy in multiple sclerosis. Germline V CDR1 and CDR2: SGDLS, YYNGEE. CDR3 length: 14 residues. The V end lost 7 bases, the J end lost 8 bases, and 16 bases lay between the germline ends. Assay: immunoSEQ multiplex PCR; the TCRdb copy retains only in-frame clones and omits some. The table includes about 36,000 clones, 92% detected once. This TCR was sampled from a female donor with multiple sclerosis, enrolled in a pregnancy study. The gene calls are TRBV9 and TRBJ1-6; D not certain. The sample was CD4+ T cells from peripheral blood mononuclear cells, taken after pregnancy. This CDR3 is CASGGPRRHSPLHF. Written as DNA, the CDR3 is TGTGCCAGCGGAGGTCCCAGGCGGCATTCACCCCTCCACTTT.